Sequencing of this T cell receptor (beta chain) was carried out in a study of T-cell memory formation after mild COVID-19. Whole-study results and caveats: Among CD4+ contracting clones, most were CM and EM, and CD8+ ones EMRA.

The germline V gene encodes CDR1 SGHTA and CDR2 FQGNSA. The CDR3 has 15 amino acids. V was shortened by 5 bases and J by 4 bases, with 17 bases between the two germline ends. One entry per CDR3 protein, called by TCRdb with MiXCR from the 5' RACE reads. The sample lists 200,000 to 300,000 distinct CDR3 sequences; more than 8% were seen once. Turning to this clonotype: The antigen is undetermined.

Input material: PBMCs or a T cell subset sorted from them (not recorded which). V gene TRBV7-2 combines with J gene TRBJ1-1, with D perhaps TRBD1 (6 bases). This clonotype was sampled from a man younger than 35 who had mild COVID-19 (a few samples of this study predate the infection). Cell type and time point are not known. CDR3 nucleotide sequence: TGTGCCAGCAGCCCCCCCAGGGGCGCCGGCACTGAAGCTTTCTTT. Translated: CASSPPRGAGTEAFF.